The rows below give T cell receptor beta chains drawn from one sample of a study of Tregs in tolerant kidney transplant recipients. TCRdb's copy holds only in-frame clones and misses some; the assay was immunoSEQ multiplex PCR. The sample contains some 100,000 clones, approximately 90% of which appear only once. Sequenced input: CD4+ T cells from blood. The source is a human donor in good health. Both conserved end residues are part of each CDR3. A D gene is named only where the DNA matches it firmly. Size values are once, few and many counts, or a class for expanded clones, and some rows have none.

D gene	J gene	V gene	clone size	CDR3 protein	CDR3 DNA
TRBD2	TRBJ2-1	TRBV6-4	-	CASSKASGRNEQFF	TGTGCCAGCAGTAAGGCTAGCGGGAGGAATGAGCAGTTCTTC
-	TRBJ1-5	TRBV29-1	-	CSVDGRRKDYSNQPQHF	TGCAGCGTTGATGGGCGACGGAAGGACTATAGCAATCAGCCCCAGCATTTT
TRBD2	TRBJ2-1	TRBV10-2	-	CASSAPGLDRNEQFF	TGCGCCAGCAGCGCCCCGGGACTAGATCGCAATGAGCAGTTCTTC
TRBD1	TRBJ2-3	TRBV5-4	-	CASTLDRGGTDTQYF	TGTGCCAGCACCTTAGACAGGGGAGGCACAGATACGCAGTATTTT
TRBD1	TRBJ2-2	TRBV7-8	-	CASKGQGAPNTGELFF	TGTGCCAGCAAAGGACAGGGAGCCCCAAACACCGGGGAGCTGTTTTTT
TRBD1	TRBJ1-1	TRBV2	-	CASSRTGGLTEAFF	TGTGCCAGCTCCAGGACAGGGGGACTCACTGAAGCTTTCTTT
TRBD2	TRBJ2-3	TRBV5-4	-	CASSQDMAGETDTQYF	TGTGCCAGCAGCCAAGATATGGCGGGGGAGACAGATACGCAGTATTTT
-	TRBJ2-1	TRBV9	-	CASSVAPQGRSYNEQFF	TGTGCCAGCAGCGTAGCCCCCCAGGGTAGGTCCTACAATGAGCAGTTCTTC
-	TRBJ2-1	TRBV5-4	-	CASGPPGRNNEQFF	TGTGCCAGCGGACCCCCGGGGCGCAACAATGAGCAGTTCTTC
TRBD1	TRBJ2-7	TRBV4-1	-	CASSQAAPGQGAWGQYF	TGCGCCAGCAGCCAAGCAGCACCGGGACAGGGGGCGTGGGGGCAGTACTTC
-	TRBJ2-2	TRBV20-1	-	CSARSVGELFF	TGCAGTGCTAGATCGGTCGGGGAGCTGTTTTTT
-	TRBJ2-1	TRBV6-1	-	CASILAGPYNEQFF	TGTGCCAGCATCTTAGCCGGCCCGTACAATGAGCAGTTCTTC
TRBD2	TRBJ2-7	TRBV2	once	CASSVAGVQYF	TGTGCCAGCAGTGTAGCGGGAGTGCAGTACTTC
-	TRBJ2-7	TRBV9	-	CASSPRGSSYEQYF	TGTGCCAGCAGCCCCCGGGGGAGCTCCTACGAGCAGTACTTC
TRBD2	TRBJ2-1	TRBV5-6	-	CASSFPYGTSGSNEQFF	TGTGCCAGCAGCTTTCCTTACGGGACTAGCGGGAGCAATGAGCAGTTCTTC
-	TRBJ2-7	TRBV5-6	-	CASSLAMGGGYEQYF	TGTGCCAGCAGCTTGGCCATGGGGGGCGGCTACGAGCAGTACTTC
-	TRBJ2-7	TRBV5-5	-	CASSWGRYEQYF	TGTGCCAGCAGCTGGGGGCGCTACGAGCAGTACTTC
-	TRBJ1-1	TRBV6-6	-	CASKSPGYTEAFF	TGTGCCAGCAAATCACCGGGGTACACTGAAGCTTTCTTT
-	TRBJ1-1	TRBV7-3	-	CASSLVGDMNTEAFF	TGTGCCAGCAGCCTAGTGGGGGATATGAACACTGAAGCTTTCTTT
-	TRBJ1-4	TRBV9	-	CASSATEGSPKLFF	TGTGCCAGCAGTGCCACCGAAGGATCGCCAAAACTGTTTTTT
TRBD1	TRBJ2-1	TRBV2	-	CASRTIGTGIGSYNEQFF	TGTGCCAGCAGAACAATCGGGACAGGGATTGGCTCCTACAATGAGCAGTTCTTC
-	TRBJ1-3	TRBV5-8	-	CASSLEVGNTIYF	TGTGCCAGCAGCTTGGAGGTGGGAAACACCATATATTTT
-	TRBJ2-1	TRBV7-3	few	CASSLSSTTYNEQFF	TGTGCCAGCAGCTTATCGAGTACTACCTACAATGAGCAGTTCTTC
-	TRBJ2-7	TRBV20-1	-	CSARDRIEQYF	TGCAGTGCTAGAGATCGTATCGAGCAGTACTTC
-	TRBJ1-1	TRBV5-1	-	CASSLEDLNKNTEAFF	TGCGCCAGCAGCTTGGAGGACCTAAACAAGAACACTGAAGCTTTCTTT
-	TRBJ1-6	TRBV4-3	once	CASSHPDRPNSPLHF	TGCGCCAGCAGCCACCCCGACAGGCCGAATTCACCCCTCCACTTT
-	TRBJ1-2	TRBV10-2	-	CASSGQTVYGYTF	TGCGCCAGCAGTGGACAGACAGTCTATGGCTACACCTTC
-	TRBJ2-2	TRBV7-2	-	CASSSIWDTGELFF	TGTGCCAGCAGTTCTATTTGGGACACCGGGGAGCTGTTTTTT
TRBD2	TRBJ2-3	TRBV5-4	-	CASSPGTSGDTQYF	TGTGCCAGCAGCCCCGGGACTAGCGGGGATACGCAGTATTTT
-	TRBJ2-5	TRBV25-1	-	CASSVGGPQETQYF	TGTGCCAGCAGTGTGGGGGGGCCCCAAGAGACCCAGTACTTC
-	TRBJ2-4	TRBV5-6	-	CASSLGGGQLAKNIQYF	TGTGCCAGCAGCTTGGGAGGGGGACAACTAGCCAAAAACATTCAGTACTTC
TRBD1	TRBJ1-4	TRBV19	-	CASSGRDRGGTTNEKLFF	TGTGCCAGTAGTGGAAGGGACAGGGGCGGTACAACTAATGAAAAACTGTTTTTT
TRBD1	TRBJ2-5	TRBV7-2	-	CASSLDRGRRTQYF	TGTGCCAGCAGCTTAGACAGGGGTAGGAGGACCCAGTACTTC
-	TRBJ1-5	TRBV7-2	-	CASSHSGRDQPQHF	TGTGCCAGCAGCCACTCGGGCAGGGATCAGCCCCAGCATTTT
-	TRBJ2-7	TRBV10-2	-	CASSEPSYEQYF	TGCGCCAGCAGTGAGCCCTCCTACGAGCAGTACTTC
TRBD2	TRBJ2-7	TRBV2	-	CASKGASGSYEQYF	TGTGCCAGCAAGGGAGCTAGCGGGAGTTACGAGCAGTACTTC
-	TRBJ2-5	TRBV5-1	once	CASSSTGAGETQYF	TGCGCCAGCAGCTCTACAGGGGCGGGGGAGACCCAGTACTTC
-	TRBJ2-1	TRBV9	-	CASSVGGNSYNEQFF	TGTGCCAGCAGCGTAGGGGGGAACTCCTACAATGAGCAGTTCTTC
TRBD1	TRBJ2-1	TRBV5-8	-	CASSEGQNTYNEQFF	TGTGCCAGCAGCGAGGGACAGAATACTTACAATGAGCAGTTCTTC
TRBD1	TRBJ1-3	TRBV7-2	-	CASSERTGVGNTIYF	TGTGCCAGCAGCGAGAGGACAGGGGTCGGAAACACCATATATTTT
TRBD1	TRBJ1-1	TRBV30	-	CAWSGASGGYTYMNTEAFF	TGTGCCTGGAGTGGAGCATCAGGGGGCTATACATACATGAACACTGAAGCTTTCTTT
-	TRBJ2-3	TRBV5-1	-	CASSLGTGALNTQYF	TGCGCCAGCAGCTTGGGGACTGGGGCTTTGAATACGCAGTATTTT
-	TRBJ2-5	TRBV5-1	-	CASSFGQRQETQYF	TGCGCCAGCAGCTTCGGACAGAGACAAGAGACCCAGTACTTC
TRBD1	TRBJ2-3	TRBV6-1	-	CASSDWTGNTDTQYF	TGTGCCAGCAGCGATTGGACAGGAAACACAGATACGCAGTATTTT
-	TRBJ1-1	TRBV20-1	-	CSANPEAFF	TGCAGTGCTAATCCTGAAGCTTTCTTT
TRBD1	TRBJ2-3	TRBV28	-	CASSLDRVNTQYF	TGTGCCAGCAGTTTAGACAGGGTGAATACGCAGTATTTT
-	TRBJ2-2	TRBV5-1	-	CASRYQGGTGELFF	TGCGCCAGCAGATACCAGGGTGGCACCGGGGAGCTGTTTTTT
TRBD1	TRBJ2-7	TRBV30	-	CARSEGAYYEQYF	TGTGCCCGGTCCGAGGGGGCGTACTACGAGCAGTACTTC
-	TRBJ1-1	TRBV29-1	-	CSAYGTLNTEAFF	TGCAGCGCCTACGGGACGTTGAACACTGAAGCTTTCTTT
-	TRBJ2-7	TRBV6-1	-	CASSEWPARSYEQYF	TGTGCCAGCAGTGAATGGCCAGCCCGGTCCTACGAGCAGTACTTC
-	TRBJ1-1	TRBV2	few	CASTIQPNTEAFF	TGTGCCAGCACTATACAGCCGAACACTGAAGCTTTCTTT
TRBD2	TRBJ2-1	TRBV7-2	-	CASSMTSGRYNEQFF	TGTGCCAGCAGCATGACTAGCGGGAGATACAATGAGCAGTTCTTC
TRBD2	TRBJ2-5	TRBV7-6	-	CASSPSGGAVETQYF	TGTGCCAGCAGTCCTAGCGGGGGGGCAGTCGAGACCCAGTACTTC